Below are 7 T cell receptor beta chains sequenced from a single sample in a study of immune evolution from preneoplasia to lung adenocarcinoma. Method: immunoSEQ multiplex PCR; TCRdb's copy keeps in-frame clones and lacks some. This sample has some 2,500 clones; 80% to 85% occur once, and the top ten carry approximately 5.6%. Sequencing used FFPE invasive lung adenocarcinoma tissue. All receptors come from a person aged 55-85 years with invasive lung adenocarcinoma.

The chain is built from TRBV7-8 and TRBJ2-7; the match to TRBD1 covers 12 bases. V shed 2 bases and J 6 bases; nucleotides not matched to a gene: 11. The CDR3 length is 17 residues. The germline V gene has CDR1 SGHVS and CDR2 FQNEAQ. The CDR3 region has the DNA TGTGCCAGCAGCTTAAGGGCCTTTAAGGGACAGGGGGCCGAGCAGTACTTC. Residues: CASSLRAFKGQGAEQYF.

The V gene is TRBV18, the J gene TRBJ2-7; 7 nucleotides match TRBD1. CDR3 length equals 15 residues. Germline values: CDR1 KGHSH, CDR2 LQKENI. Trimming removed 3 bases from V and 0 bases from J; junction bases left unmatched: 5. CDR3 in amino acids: CASSPRQGNSYEQYF. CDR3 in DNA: TGTGCCAGCTCACCGAGACAGGGAAACTCCTACGAGCAGTACTTC.

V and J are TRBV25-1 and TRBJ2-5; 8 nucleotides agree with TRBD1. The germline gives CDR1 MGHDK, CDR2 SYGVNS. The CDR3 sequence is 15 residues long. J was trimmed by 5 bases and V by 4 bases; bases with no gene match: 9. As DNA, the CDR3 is TGTGCCAGCAGTGCACCTCAGGGGGCGGGTGAGACCCAGTACTTC. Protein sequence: CASSAPQGAGETQYF.

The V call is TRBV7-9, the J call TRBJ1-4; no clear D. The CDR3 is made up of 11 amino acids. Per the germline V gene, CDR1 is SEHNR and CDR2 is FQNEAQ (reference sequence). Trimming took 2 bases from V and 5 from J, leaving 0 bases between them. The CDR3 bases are TGTGCCAGCAGCTTAAATGAAAAACTGTTTTTT. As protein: CASSLNEKLFF.

Written as DNA, the CDR3 is TGTGCCAGCAGACCCGGGGGTAGGCCCGATGGCTACACCTTC. Encoded protein: CASRPGGRPDGYTF. The chain links TRBV6-5 to TRBJ1-2, with D perhaps TRBD1 (5 bases). Germline values: CDR1 MNHEY, CDR2 SVGAGI. Trimming removed 6 bases at V and 6 bases at J, with 17 bases between. The CDR3 runs 14 residues.

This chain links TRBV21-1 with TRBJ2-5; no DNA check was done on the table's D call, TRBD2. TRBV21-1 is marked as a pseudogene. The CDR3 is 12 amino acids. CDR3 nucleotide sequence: TGTGCCAACTATGTCAAGTGGGAGACCCAGTACTTC. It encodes CANYVKWETQYF.

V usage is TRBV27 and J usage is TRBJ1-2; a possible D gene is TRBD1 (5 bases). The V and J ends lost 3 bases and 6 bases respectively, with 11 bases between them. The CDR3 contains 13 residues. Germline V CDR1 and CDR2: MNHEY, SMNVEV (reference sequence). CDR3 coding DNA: TGTGCCAGCAGTTTGAGGGGCTGGGATGGCTACACCTTC. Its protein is CASSLRGWDGYTF.